This TCR beta chain was captured in a study of cytomegalovirus exposure and HLA in healthy donors. Study outcomes and limitations: The study designated 150 to 200 TCR beta chains cytomegalovirus-associated. Earlier analysis looked at TCR beta V segments, and most were productive about 90% or about 30% of the time. A later analysis linked a missense variant in DCLRE1C to the trimming of TCR beta V and J genes.

Worth noting for this clone: Its antigen is not known.

The PCR used 60 Vbeta and 13 Jbeta primers. The repertoire was sequenced with immunoSEQ multiplex PCR; TCRdb's copy has only in-frame clones and lacks some. The sample shows some 180,000 clones, roughly 74% of them seen only once. This CDR3 comprises 17 residues. Trimming at V came to 6 bases and at J to 3 bases, leaving 14 bases not matched to a gene. CDR1 and CDR2 from the germline V gene are MNHEY and SMNVEV (reference sequence). The source of this sequence is a young woman in good health and CMV-seropositive. Sequencing was done on a sample of PBMCs. The gene calls are TRBV27 and TRBJ2-5; 9 bases map to TRBD1. CDR3 amino acids: CASSRSYRGRSEETQYF. The CDR3 DNA sequence: TGTGCCAGCAGCCGCTCTTACAGGGGGCGGAGTGAAGAGACCCAGTACTTC.